These 32 T cell receptor delta chains originate from one sample sequenced in a study of gamma-delta T cells after stem cell transplantation. TCRdb re-called the RT-PCR reads with CATT. Among approximately 5,700 delta-chain clones, 1.5% to 2.5% were seen once, and the ten largest hold roughly a fifth. The sequencing input was gamma-delta T cells. These receptor sequences come from a human donor. It is not recorded whose cells these are; they may come from a transplant donor.

In the case of this clone: Germline and junction disagree at one end, which may indicate a read error. The J gene is TRDJ1, the V gene TRDV2, with 10 bases that match TRDD3. The CDR3 runs to 18 residues. The germline gives CDR1 GEAIGNYY, CDR2 EKD. As DNA, the CDR3 is TGTGCCTGTGATCTCGTACTGGGGGATCCCGGGGGCACCGATAGACTCATCTTT. Encoded protein: CACDLVLGDPGGTDRLIF.

This clone was recorded a few times. Other DNA sequences within the sample encode an identical CDR3. The chain is built from TRDV2 and TRDJ1, with 10 bases lining up with TRDD3. CDR1 and CDR2 (germline): GEAIGNYY, EKD. Germline trimming cut 4 bases from V and 2 bases from J; bases unmatched to any gene: 9. CDR3 length: 16 amino acids. The CDR3 coding sequence is TGTGCCTGTGATCTACTGGGGGATCCACCGACCGATAAACTCATCTTT. It codes for CACDLLGDPPTDKLIF.

This clone was found a few times. At one boundary the junction diverges from the germline segment, which might be a read error. The rearrangement joins TRDV2 to TRDJ1; TRDD3 matches at 12 bases. Per the germline V gene, CDR1 is GEAIGNYY and CDR2 is EKD. The length of the CDR3 is 20 residues. The DNA for the CDR3 is TGTGCCTATGACCCACTTGTCCTGGGGGATACGCGCCCTTCAGGTGGTAAACTCATCTTC. It translates to CAYDPLVLGDTRPSGGKLIF.

This clone was counted only a few times. The chain uses TRDV2 and TRDJ1; TRDD3 matches 12 bases. J was trimmed by 1 base and V by 0 bases; bases with no gene match: 11. CDR1 and CDR2 (germline): GEAIGNYY, EKD. The CDR3 totals 19 residues. The CDR3 spells CACDTVPRLGDTPTDKLIF. The CDR3 region has the DNA TGTGCCTGTGACACCGTTCCCCGACTGGGGGATACCCCCACCGATAAACTCATCTTT.

This clone occurred a few times. TCRdb's protein, taken from a much larger clone, differs from this DNA's translation at residue 4, likely owing to a read error; the protein displayed comes from the DNA. The chain recombines TRDV2 with TRDJ3, with D possibly TRDD3 on 6 matching bases. This CDR3 is built from 19 residues. V lost 5 bases and J lost 0, with 19 bases in between. From germline, CDR1 is GEAIGNYY and CDR2 EKD. CDR3 protein: CACVTPGMSSSWDTRQMFF. DNA of the CDR3: TGTGCCTGTGTCACGCCGGGGATGTCCTCCTCCTGGGACACCCGACAGATGTTTTTC.

In the case of this clone: A much larger clone differs by one base, so this may be a read error. Other DNA variants within this sample encode the same CDR3. V usage is TRDV2 and J usage is TRDJ1; 7 bases agree with TRDD3. This CDR3 spans 16 amino acids. Trimming cost V 1 base and J 0 bases; bases outside gene matches: 7. Germline CDR1 GEAIGNYY, CDR2 EKD. The chain's CDR3 is CACDTLGDMDTDKLIF. The CDR3 DNA sequence: TGTGCCTGTGACACTCTAGGGGATATGGACACCGATAAACTCATCTTT.

This clone was detected only a few times. This sequence joins TRDV2 and TRDJ1; 11 bases are a match to TRDD3. The V segment lost 0 bases and the J segment 1 base; nucleotides outside the gene matches: 9. The CDR3 loop spans 18 amino acids. Germline V gene lookup returns CDR1 GEAIGNYY and CDR2 EKD. The CDR3 sequence is CACDTVLGDTAGTDKLIF. Here the CDR3 DNA reads TGTGCCTGTGACACCGTGCTGGGGGATACAGCGGGCACCGATAAACTCATCTTT.

This clone was counted only a few times. This likely reflects a read error, since a far larger clone is one base away. This specimen includes other DNA sequences encoding the same CDR3. The chain combines TRDV2 with TRDJ1; the D gene is possibly TRDD3 (5 bases). The CDR3 runs to 20 residues. V was clipped by 3 bases and J by 1 base, with 29 bases between them. From germline, CDR1 is GEAIGNYY and CDR2 EKD. The CDR3 loop is CACDPVSGTGVTTPTDKLIF. CDR3 in DNA: TGTGCCTGTGACCCCGTGAGTGGAACTGGAGTCACGACCCCCACCGATAAACTCATCTTT.

Of note for this clone: TCRdb's protein for this DNA is that of a much larger clone and differs from the translation at residue 11, likely a read error; the protein shown is the DNA translation. The chain couples TRDV2 to TRDJ1; 7 nucleotides agree with TRDD3. J gave up 1 base and V 0 bases, and 22 bases lay outside the gene matches. CDR1 is GEAIGNYY and CDR2 is EKD in the germline V gene. The CDR3 sequence is 21 residues long. In DNA, the CDR3 is TGTGCCTGTGACACCGTGGGGAGTACTGGGGAATTGAGTCCTCTCACCGATAAACTCATCTTT. Translating gives CACDTVGSTGELSPLTDKLIF.

About this clone: This DNA's translation differs at residue 12 from TCRdb's protein, which comes from a much larger clone; a read error is likely, and the protein shown is translated from the DNA. Other DNA sequences of this sample code for an identical CDR3. The rearrangement joins TRDV2 to TRDJ1; D remains ambiguous. The CDR3 loop spans 16 amino acids. The germline CDR1 and CDR2 sequences are GEAIGNYY and EKD. Trimming left V 1 base short and J 5 bases short, with 19 bases between. For the CDR3, the DNA is TGTGCCTGTGACACGGTTGGAGGTATGTATCCTGATAAACTCATCTTT. This translates into CACDTVGGMYPDKLIF.

V and J are TRDV2 and TRDJ1, with 11 bases identical to TRDD3. Looked up from germline, CDR1 is GEAIGNYY and CDR2 is EKD. After removal of 0 bases from V and 1 base from J, the junction contained 12 bases not matched to a gene. The CDR3 extends over 19 amino acids. CDR3 sequence: CACDTVGLGDNMGTDKLIF. The CDR3 DNA is TGTGCCTGTGACACCGTGGGACTGGGGGATAATATGGGCACCGATAAACTCATCTTT.

This clone has only a few counts. A read error likely explains why the TCRdb protein, taken from a much larger clone, differs from this DNA's translation at residue 12; the protein shown is translated from the DNA. The rearrangement links TRDV2 to TRDJ1; TRDD3 aligns across 11 bases. The V gene's germline CDR1 is GEAIGNYY and CDR2 EKD. The V gene end was trimmed by 1 base and the J gene end by 3 bases; junction bases not matched to a gene: 12. CDR3 length: 18 residues. CDR3 nucleotides: TGTGCCTGTGACACGCTCGTACTGGGGGATAAGAGGGCCGATAAACTCATCTTT. Encoded protein: CACDTLVLGDKRADKLIF.

This clone was seen repeatedly, ten times or more. The chain recombines TRDV2 with TRDJ2, with 10 bases identical to TRDD3. With 3 bases clipped from V and 4 bases from J, the junction kept 25 bases outside the gene matches. CDR1 GEAIGNYY and CDR2 EKD come from the germline V gene. The CDR3 spans 22 residues. The CDR3 protein is CACDPIPRRGGYSPEETAQLFF. DNA for the CDR3: TGTGCCTGTGACCCCATTCCACGACGTGGGGGATACTCTCCGGAGGAGACAGCACAACTCTTCTTT.

This clone was counted a few times. TCRdb's entry gives the protein of a much larger clone, which mismatches this DNA's translation at residue 12, likely from a read error; the protein reported here is translated from the DNA. For the CDR3, the DNA is TGTGCCTGTGACACCGTTGGTACCCTTAATCTTCACACCGATAAACTCATCTTT. Translated, it gives CACDTVGTLNLHTDKLIF. J is TRDJ1 and V is TRDV2, with no clear D. The CDR3 has 18 residues. Germline CDR1 reads GEAIGNYY; CDR2 reads EKD. The V and J ends lost 0 bases and 0 bases respectively, with 19 bases between them.

A note on this clone: The protein given by TCRdb reflects a much larger clone and differs at residue 7 from this DNA's translation, likely from a read error; the protein shown is the DNA's translation. V and J are TRDV2 and TRDJ2, with 7 bases lining up with TRDD3. Looked up from germline, CDR1 is GEAIGNYY and CDR2 is EKD. V dropped 3 bases and J dropped 4; count of bases not matched to a gene: 13. The CDR3 spans 17 residues. CDR3 nucleotides: TGTGCCTGTGACCAAGTACCGGGGGATGGGGGGACAGCACAACTCTTCTTT. It codes for CACDQVPGDGGTAQLFF.

Sample share makes this clone medium-sized. The same CDR3 also results from other DNA sequences found in this sample. The chain couples TRDV2 to TRDJ1; 9 nucleotides align to TRDD3. V lost 3 bases and J lost 2; bases outside the gene matches: 9. The germline gives CDR1 GEAIGNYY, CDR2 EKD. The CDR3 is 16 amino acids. CDR3 sequence (DNA): TGTGCCTGTGACCCGGCTGGGGGATTGAAAACCGATAAACTCATCTTT. It codes for CACDPAGGLKTDKLIF.

By frequency in the sample, this clone is medium-sized. The chain has TRDV2 and TRDJ1, with 11 bases that match TRDD3. V lost 1 base, J lost 1 base, and 7 bases stayed unmatched. The germline gives CDR1 GEAIGNYY, CDR2 EKD. The CDR3 runs 17 residues. The CDR3 sequence: CACDTLALGDITDKLIF. As DNA, the CDR3 is TGTGCCTGTGACACACTAGCACTGGGGGATATCACCGATAAACTCATCTTT.

Regarding this clone: A read error likely explains why the TCRdb protein, taken from a much larger clone, differs from this DNA's translation at residue 4; the protein shown is translated from the DNA. The CDR3 is CACGTVLGDKSSWDTRQMFF. CDR3 sequence (DNA): TGTGCCTGTGGCACCGTACTGGGGGATAAGAGCTCCTGGGACACCCGACAGATGTTTTTC. The chain carries TRDV2 and TRDJ3, with 11 positions matching TRDD3. The V gene's germline CDR1 is GEAIGNYY and CDR2 EKD. This CDR3 is built from 20 residues.

This clone showed up just a few times. Just one base apart from a much larger clone, this may be a read error. The rearrangement links TRDV2 to TRDJ3; unclear D gene. Germline V CDR1 and CDR2: GEAIGNYY, EKD. The CDR3 contains 17 residues. The V gene lost 0 bases and the J gene lost 2 bases, with 10 bases spanning the gap. CDR3 amino acids: CACDTTGPTWDTRQMFF. In DNA form, the CDR3 reads TGTGCCTGTGACACCACCGGTCCCACCTGGGACACCCGACAGATGTTTTTC.

Remarks on this clone: Germline and junction disagree at one end, which may indicate a read error. In DNA, the CDR3 is TGTGCCTGTGACCCCTTACGTACTGGGGACTACACCGATAGACTCATCTTT. Its protein is CACDPLRTGDYTDRLIF. The chain is built from TRDV2 and TRDJ1, with TRDD3 matching 7 bases. CDR1 and CDR2 from the germline V gene are GEAIGNYY and EKD. The CDR3 is 17 residues long.

A remark on this clone: The protein given by TCRdb reflects a much larger clone and differs at residue 5 from this DNA's translation, likely from a read error; the protein shown is the DNA's translation. The gene calls are TRDV2 and TRDJ1; a possible D gene is TRDD3 (5 bases). There are 15 residues in the CDR3. V was shortened by 3 bases and J by 0 bases, with 13 bases between the two germline ends. The V gene's germline CDR1 is GEAIGNYY and CDR2 EKD. In DNA form, the CDR3 reads TGTGCCTGTGACGCCTTGGGGTCCCACACCGATAAACTCATCTTT. Encoded protein: CACDALGSHTDKLIF.

Note on this clone: TCRdb pairs this DNA with a much larger clone's protein that differs at residue 7, likely a read error; the protein shown was translated from the DNA. V gene TRDV2 combines with J gene TRDJ1; D not resolved. The germline V gene has CDR1 GEAIGNYY and CDR2 EKD. The CDR3 loop spans 15 amino acids. V lost 3 bases, J lost 0 bases, and 13 bases lay in between. The DNA of the CDR3 is TGTGCCTGTGACCCCTTGGAGTCCCACACCGATAAACTCATCTTT. This codes for CACDPLESHTDKLIF.

This clone was found a few times. This likely stems from a read error, as it lies one base from a far larger clone. The same CDR3 can be traced to other DNA sequences in this sample. V usage is TRDV2 and J usage is TRDJ1; 12 nucleotides align to TRDD3. After removal of 0 bases from V and 7 bases from J, the junction contained 17 bases not matched to a gene. Germline assignment: CDR1 GEAIGNYY and CDR2 EKD. The CDR3 loop spans 19 amino acids. The CDR3 coding sequence is TGTGCCTGTGACACCTTGCTGGGGGATACGCGCCCTTCAGGTGGTAAACTCATCTTT. Amino acids: CACDTLLGDTRPSGGKLIF.

This clone was observed many times. The chain has TRDV2 and TRDJ1; TRDD3 agrees at 13 bases. J lost 6 bases, V lost 0 bases, and 15 bases had no gene match. In germline, CDR1 is GEAIGNYY, CDR2 EKD. This CDR3 has 19 residues. Here the CDR3 DNA reads TGTGCCTGTGACACCGTTACTGGGGGATACGGGAAGGATAGCAATAAACTCATCTTT. Protein sequence: CACDTVTGGYGKDSNKLIF.

On this clone itself: A read error likely explains why the TCRdb protein, taken from a much larger clone, differs from this DNA's translation at residue 4; the protein shown is translated from the DNA. V usage is TRDV2 and J usage is TRDJ1; a weak D match, TRDD3 (5 bases). Germline loops: CDR1 GEAIGNYY, CDR2 EKD. The CDR3 runs to 18 residues. Here the CDR3 reads CACNTASIGVGSTDKLIF. In DNA, the CDR3 is TGTGCCTGTAACACTGCCAGCATTGGGGTGGGGTCCACCGATAAACTCATCTTT.

Within the sample, this clone is large. At the DNA level, this CDR3 is encoded by other sequences in the same sample as well. This chain uses TRDV2 with TRDJ1; 13 nucleotides agree with TRDD3. The germline V gene has CDR1 GEAIGNYY and CDR2 EKD. V lost 0 bases and J lost 2; bases outside the gene matches: 8. This CDR3 has 18 amino acids. CDR3 loop: CACDTLLGDTRLTDKLIF. The CDR3 bases are TGTGCCTGTGACACCCTACTGGGGGATACGCGGCTAACCGATAAACTCATCTTT.

By share, this clone counts as medium-sized (0.01 to 0.1%). The V and J genes are TRDV2 and TRDJ3; 9 nucleotides align to TRDD3. J was trimmed by 0 bases and V by 3 bases; bases with no gene match: 11. This CDR3 is 20 amino acids long. CDR1 GEAIGNYY and CDR2 EKD come from the germline V gene. In nucleotides, the CDR3 is TGTGCCTGTGACGCCTTTACTGGGGGACGAAGCTCCTGGGACACCCGACAGATGTTTTTC. Encoded protein: CACDAFTGGRSSWDTRQMFF.

In regard to this clone: A far larger clone is one nucleotide away, so this likely arose from a read error. Other DNA sequences in this specimen translate into the identical CDR3. This chain links TRDV2 with TRDJ1; the D gene is possibly TRDD3 (6 bases). The CDR3 sequence is 14 residues long. CDR1 is GEAIGNYY and CDR2 is EKD in the germline V gene. The CDR3 is CACDIWGATDKLIF. The CDR3 nucleotides are TGCGCCTGTGACATCTGGGGAGCCACCGATAAACTCATCTTT.

This clone was recorded many times. With only one base between it and a far larger clone, this is likely a read error. V usage is TRDV2 and J usage is TRDJ1; 9 bases line up with TRDD3. Trimming at V came to 2 bases and at J to 3 bases, leaving 9 bases not matched to a gene. Germline CDR1 GEAIGNYY, CDR2 EKD. The CDR3 sequence is 16 residues long. In DNA, the CDR3 is TGTGCCTGTGACAATCTGGGGGATCCACCGGCCGATAAACTCATCTTT. Its translation is CACDNLGDPPADKLIF.

With respect to this clone: A far larger clone is a single base away, which makes a read error likely. The same CDR3 is also encoded by other DNA sequences in this sample. This chain uses TRDV2 with TRDJ1, with 8 bases matching TRDD3. Germline loops: CDR1 GEAIGNYY, CDR2 EKD. The CDR3 loop spans 19 amino acids. CDR3 protein: CACDNLSFGDTAHTDKLIF. CDR3 sequence (DNA): TGTGCCTGCGACAATTTGTCCTTTGGGGATACTGCTCACACCGATAAACTCATCTTT.

Worth noting for this clone: TCRdb's listed protein matches a much larger clone and diverges from this DNA's translation at residue 15, likely through a read error; the protein shown comes from the DNA. The chain couples TRDV2 to TRDJ1; TRDD3 matches at 10 bases. CDR1 and CDR2 (germline): GEAIGNYY, EKD. The CDR3 totals 20 residues. Trimming at V came to 0 bases and at J to 2 bases, leaving 17 bases not matched to a gene. CDR3 loop: CACDTVLPTLGDTGTDKLIF. The CDR3, as DNA: TGTGCCTGTGACACCGTCCTTCCCACTTTGGGGGATACAGGGACCGATAAACTCATCTTT.

This clone was counted only a few times. A much larger clone is a single base away; this may be a read error. Written as DNA, the CDR3 is TGTGCCTGTGGCACCGTTGTGTCTTCTTCTAAGACGATTACTGGGGGATACACCGATAAACTCATCTTT. It specifies CACGTVVSSSKTITGGYTDKLIF. The V call is TRDV2, the J call TRDJ1; 10 nucleotides align to TRDD3. Germline CDR1 reads GEAIGNYY; CDR2 reads EKD. There are 23 residues in the CDR3.